These T cell receptor beta chains were read from a single sample in a study of T-cell reconstitution after alpha-beta-depleted transplantation in children. A single record per CDR3 protein comes from TCRdb applying MiXCR to the PCR reads. Seen here are hundreds of thousands of distinct CDR3 sequences, about an eighth observed once, and the top ten hold 5% to 6%. Sample: PBMCs from the stem cell graft donor, taken from the stem cell graft. These receptors originate from a human donor who donated a stem cell graft to a child with combined immunodeficiency. CDR3s include the opening cysteine and the closing phenylalanine or tryptophan. The D gene is left open where the match is weak. Expanded clones get a size class; other rows say once, few or many, or leave the size out.

j_call v_call clone_size d_call cdr3_nt cdr3_aa
TRBJ2-5 TRBV12-5 - - TGTGCTAGTGGTCCTTCTCCGGACGGACAAGAGACCCAGTACTTC CASGPSPDGQETQYF
TRBJ2-1 TRBV12-3/TRBV12-4 many - TGTGCCAGCAGCCAGGGCCGGGTATATGAGCAGTTCTTC CASSQGRVYEQFF
TRBJ2-7 TRBV28 many TRBD1 TGTGCCAGCAGTCCGCCACCGGGACAGGACTACGAGCAGTACTTC CASSPPPGQDYEQYF
TRBJ2-3 TRBV12-3/TRBV12-4 - - TGTGCCAGCAGCACCCTAACACCAAGCACAGATACGCAGTATTTT CASSTLTPSTDTQYF
TRBJ1-3 TRBV10-3 few - TGTGCCATCAGTGAACGGGGACAAGGAGGAAACACCATATATTTT CAISERGQGGNTIYF
TRBJ2-1 TRBV12-3/TRBV12-4 many TRBD1 TGTGCCAGCAGTTTTGGGACAGGGGCCCACAATGAGCAGTTCTTC CASSFGTGAHNEQFF
TRBJ2-1 TRBV7-9 many - TGTGCCAGCAGCCAGATAGGGTACAATGAGCAGTTCTTC CASSQIGYNEQFF
TRBJ1-2 TRBV7-9 - - TGTGCCAGCAGCTTGACATGGGGGGACTACACCTTC CASSLTWGDYTF
TRBJ1-4 TRBV21-1 few - TGTGCCAGCAGCCTCCAGACGGAAAAACTGTTTTTT CASSLQTEKLFF
TRBJ2-5 TRBV25-1 many - TGTGCCAGCAGTGTAAGTCTGGGACATCAAGAGACCCAGTACTTC CASSVSLGHQETQYF
TRBJ1-1 TRBV7-9 many - TGTGCCAGCAGCTTAGCGGGGAAAGCTTTCTTT CASSLAGKAFF
TRBJ2-1 TRBV7-2 - - TGTGCCAGCAGCTCACAGGGCTACGAGGAGTTCTTC CASSSQGYEEFF
TRBJ2-7 TRBV24-1 - - TGTGCCACCAGTGATTTGGAAACCTACGAGCAGTACTTC CATSDLETYEQYF
TRBJ2-5 TRBV2 once - TGTGCCAGCAGTGAATTCTCCCCCAGGGAACTCGAAGAGACCCAGTACTTC CASSEFSPRELEETQYF
TRBJ2-3 TRBV12-3/TRBV12-4 - - TGTGCCAGCAGCCCCCTAAGTAGGGGCACAGATACGCAGTATTTT CASSPLSRGTDTQYF
TRBJ2-7 TRBV20-1 few TRBD2 TGCAGTGCTAGAGATATTCGCGGCGGGGGGGCCTACGAGCAGTACTTC CSARDIRGGGAYEQYF
TRBJ2-7 TRBV28 - TRBD2 TGTGCCAGCAGTTTATCCCATCTAGCGGGAGGCTCCTACGAGCAGTACTTC CASSLSHLAGGSYEQYF
TRBJ2-1 TRBV12-3/TRBV12-4 - - TGTGCCAGCAGTTTGCCCCGCGGGAGCAGGGGTGAGCAGTTCTTC CASSLPRGSRGEQFF
TRBJ2-7 TRBV12-3/TRBV12-4 - - TGTGCCAGCAGTTTGGGGGCCCCTGGGTACGAGCAGTACTTC CASSLGAPGYEQYF
TRBJ2-7 TRBV18 few - TGTGCCAGCTCACCACCGAGTCGGGTACAGGAGCAGTACTTC CASSPPSRVQEQYF
TRBJ2-1 TRBV28 once - TGTGCCAGCAGCCCTTTCGATGAGCAGTTCTTC CASSPFDEQFF
TRBJ2-7 TRBV3-1 - TRBD2 TGTGCCAGCAGCCCGACCCGCCTAGCGGGAGTTCGCGAGCAGTACTTC CASSPTRLAGVREQYF
TRBJ2-1 TRBV7-2 - - TGTGCCAGCAGCTCGTTAGTGGGGGGCCGACACAATGAGCAGTTCTTC CASSSLVGGRHNEQFF
TRBJ2-7 TRBV10-3 few - TGTGCCACCCAATATGCCGCGTCCTACGAGCAGTACTTC CATQYAASYEQYF
TRBJ1-6 TRBV9 few TRBD1 TGTGCCAGCAGCGCATTGGGACAGGATAATTCACCCCTCCACTTT CASSALGQDNSPLHF
TRBJ1-1 TRBV21-1 few - TGTGCCAGCAGCAAAGCGCGCTCGGACAAGAACACTGAAGCTTTCTTT CASSKARSDKNTEAFF
TRBJ2-7 TRBV5-1 few - TGCGCCAGCAGCCCTGACCGGGGGGCGTCCTACGAGCAGTACTTC CASSPDRGASYEQYF
TRBJ2-1 TRBV12-3/TRBV12-4 - TRBD2 TGTGCCAGCGCCGCCAGGGACTACCGTCATCTCCAACAGGAGCAGTTCTTC CASAARDYRHLQQEQFF
TRBJ2-3 TRBV5-1 - - TGCGCCAGCAGCTTTTCGGGGGCCCCAAGCATGGATACGCAGTATTTT CASSFSGAPSMDTQYF
TRBJ2-1 TRBV12-3/TRBV12-4 many TRBD1 TGTGCCAGCAGTGTACAGGGGGCTATTAATGAGCAGTTCTTC CASSVQGAINEQFF
TRBJ2-3 TRBV5-1 - TRBD2 TGCGCCAGCAGCTACAAACTAGCGGGAGATAACACAGATACGCAGTATTTT CASSYKLAGDNTDTQYF
TRBJ1-2 TRBV27 - - TGTGCCAGCGGACCAAGTGGACAGTCCTCCTATGGCTACACCTTC CASGPSGQSSYGYTF
TRBJ1-1 TRBV5-1 - - TGCGCCAGCCAGCCCGTTGGGGACACTGAAGCTTTCTTT CASQPVGDTEAFF
TRBJ2-1 TRBV11-2 many - TGTGCCAGCAGTTTGAATGGAAATGAGCAGTTCTTC CASSLNGNEQFF
TRBJ2-1 TRBV20-1 - TRBD2 TGCAGTGCTAGGGGTATAGCGGGAGGTAACAATGAGCAGTTCTTC CSARGIAGGNNEQFF
TRBJ2-7 TRBV6-2/TRBV6-3 - TRBD2 TGTGCCAGCAGTGTGGGACTAGCGGCTACGGGGCAGTACTTC CASSVGLAATGQYF
TRBJ2-7 TRBV4-3 few - TGCGCCAGCAGCCAAGAGGCGGCTCTCACCTCCCAGTCTTTGGTCTACGAGCAGTACTTC CASSQEAALTSQSLVYEQYF
TRBJ2-3 TRBV20-1 many - TGCAGTGTCCACCAACCCGGCCGTATAGGCACAGATACGCAGTATTTT CSVHQPGRIGTDTQYF
TRBJ1-2 TRBV21-1 many - TGTGCCAGCATATTTCACGACAGGGGGTTCGGTGGCTACACCTTC CASIFHDRGFGGYTF
TRBJ2-7 TRBV29-1 - TRBD1 TGCAGCGTTGATAACGGACAGGGGGGAGAGCAGTACTTC CSVDNGQGGEQYF
TRBJ2-5 TRBV13 few TRBD2 TGTGCCAGCAGCTCGGCTAGCGGGAATAAAGAGACCCAGTACTTC CASSSASGNKETQYF
TRBJ2-3 TRBV5-1 many TRBD2 TGCGCCAGCACCCAAGGAACGGGAGGCAGTGAAGATACGCAGTATTTT CASTQGTGGSEDTQYF
TRBJ2-7 TRBV11-2 few - TGTGCCAGCAGCCCAATCGCCCCCGGGACACCGACCTACGAGCAGTACTTC CASSPIAPGTPTYEQYF
TRBJ1-2 TRBV4-2 few - TGTGCCAGCAGGGACCAAGCATCGGGGCTGAGGACCTTC CASRDQASGLRTF
TRBJ2-1 TRBV20-1 many TRBD2 TGCAGTGCTAGTCTAGCGGGAGGGTACAATGAGCAGTTCTTC CSASLAGGYNEQFF
TRBJ2-1 TRBV30 - - TGTGCCTGGGTCAGACCCGACGTCTCGTACAATGAGCAGTTCTTC CAWVRPDVSYNEQFF
TRBJ2-1 TRBV2 few TRBD2 TGTGCCAGCAGTGGGGGGACTAGCGGGAGGGGGAGCTCCTACAATGAGCAGTTCTTC CASSGGTSGRGSSYNEQFF
TRBJ2-7 TRBV6-1 - - TGTGCCAGCAGTGAAGGAGAGGTGAGCTACGAGCAGTACTTC CASSEGEVSYEQYF
TRBJ2-1 TRBV9 - - TGTGCCAGCAGCCCCCAGCCTGGGGATGAGCAGTTCTTC CASSPQPGDEQFF